One and the same sample provided the 28 T cell receptor beta chains below, sequenced in a study of molecular identifiers for immune sequencing clone quantification. MiXCR was run by TCRdb on the PCR reads, yielding one entry per CDR3 protein. The table shows around 100,000 distinct CDR3 sequences, with roughly a third occurring only once. Material for sequencing was naive CD8+ T cells from blood, with Jurkat cell RNA spiked in. Subset defined: FACS-sorted CD8+CD4-CCR7+CD45RA+ naive T cells. The receptors were sampled from a human donor in good health. Some libraries in this study had Jurkat cell RNA spiked in.

J is TRBJ1-3 and V is TRBV3-1; D is undetermined. The CDR3 has 15 amino acids. Looked up from germline, CDR1 is LGHDT and CDR2 is YNNKEL (reference sequence). V lost 2 bases, J lost 0 bases, and 8 bases lay in between. The CDR3 DNA reads TGTGCCAGCAGCCAACCCCAGAGCTCTGGAAACACCATATATTTT. This translates into CASSQPQSSGNTIYF. Together with reference TRBV3-1 and TRBJ1-3, the CDR3 gives the full variable domain: DTAVSQTPKYLVTQMGNDKSIKCEQNLGHDTMYWYKQDSKKFLKIMFSYNNKELIINETVPNRFSPKSPDKAHLNLHINSLELGDSAVYFCASSQPQSSGNTIYFGEGSWLTVV.

This clonotype was counted ten times or more. V and J are TRBV19 and TRBJ2-2, with a weak D call TRBD1 (6 bases). The CDR3 consists of 15 residues. V lost 7 bases and J lost 5, with 17 bases in between. Per the germline V gene, CDR1 is LNHDA and CDR2 is SQIVND (reference sequence). The CDR3 bases are TGTGCCAGTATCCAGGTTCATAGGGGGACCGGGGAGCTGTTTTTT. Translating it yields CASIQVHRGTGELFF.

This clonotype was counted many times. This sequence joins TRBV5-4 and TRBJ1-5; D remains unclear. The CDR3 totals 13 residues. Germline CDR1 is SGHNT and CDR2 is YYREEE (reference sequence). V was trimmed by 0 bases and J by 7 bases, leaving 8 bases between them. CDR3 residues: CASSLAKIQPQHF. The CDR3 DNA reads as TGTGCCAGCAGCTTGGCCAAGATACAGCCCCAGCATTTT.

This clonotype was seen many times. V is TRBV7-9 and J is TRBJ2-3; D is uncertain. V lost 7 bases and J 7 bases, leaving 15 bases between the germline ends. Germline values: CDR1 SEHNR, CDR2 FQNEAQ (reference sequence). The CDR3 length is 13 residues. CDR3 sequence: CASTPRSQNTQYF. DNA for the CDR3: TGTGCCAGCACCCCCCGGTCACAGAATACGCAGTATTTT.

This clonotype has just a few counts. The V call is TRBV4-2, the J call TRBJ2-7; perhaps TRBD1 as D (5 bases). The CDR3 is made up of 17 amino acids. Trimming removed 0 bases at V and 4 bases at J, with 19 bases between. Germline V lookup: CDR1 LGHNA, CDR2 YNFKEQ. The CDR3 region is CASSQERSGAGQYEQYF. DNA of the CDR3: TGTGCCAGCAGCCAAGAAAGGAGTGGGGCAGGGCAATACGAGCAGTACTTC.

With respect to this clonotype: Relative to the germline gene, one junction end is altered; a read error may explain this. The chain is built from TRBV27 and TRBJ2-7; 8 bases line up with TRBD1. CDR3 length equals 16 residues. Germline loops: CDR1 MNHEY, CDR2 SMNVEV (reference sequence). This CDR3 reads CASCFSRTGIMNEQYF. In DNA, the CDR3 is TGTGCCAGCTGTTTCTCCAGGACAGGGATAATGAACGAGCAGTACTTC.

This clonotype has only one observation. The chain carries TRBV5-4 and TRBJ2-5, with D perhaps matching TRBD2 (6 bases). V lost 4 bases, J lost 5 bases, and 15 bases lay in between. The germline CDR1 and CDR2 sequences are SGHNT and YYREEE (reference sequence). This CDR3 has 14 amino acids. Here the CDR3 reads CASSLRGAPETQYF. CDR3 DNA sequence: TGTGCCAGCAGCCTGCGGGGAGCCCCCGAGACCCAGTACTTC.

There are many counts of this clonotype. The chain is built from TRBV5-6 and TRBJ1-6; D uncertain. CDR1 and CDR2 from the germline V gene are SGHDT and YYEEEE. The CDR3 length is 15 residues. Trimming removed 2 bases at V and 8 bases at J, with 14 bases between. CDR3 loop: CASSLGVLGYSPLHF. The CDR3 nucleotides are TGTGCCAGCAGCTTAGGCGTTCTCGGTTATTCACCCCTCCACTTT.

This clonotype was picked up a small number of times. The rearrangement uses TRBV9 and TRBJ2-3, with D possibly being TRBD1 (5 bases). V lost 6 bases, J lost 0 bases, and 14 bases lay in between. The CDR3 totals 15 residues. The V gene's germline CDR1 is SGDLS and CDR2 YYNGEE. The CDR3 DNA reads TGTGCCAGCAACCCTGACAGAACTAGCACAGATACGCAGTATTTT. It translates to CASNPDRTSTDTQYF.

This clonotype came up many times. The V call is TRBV11-2, the J call TRBJ2-2; no reliable D call. The CDR3 is made up of 11 amino acids. In germline, CDR1 is SGHAT, CDR2 FQNNGV. V lost 4 bases and J 6 bases, leaving 3 bases between the germline ends. CDR3 loop: CASSSSGELFF. The CDR3 DNA sequence: TGTGCCAGCAGCTCCTCCGGGGAGCTGTTTTTT.

Regarding this clonotype: A clone one base away is much larger, so this may be a read error. The V and J genes are TRBV13 and TRBJ2-3; D remains unclear. The CDR3 is 14 amino acids. Germline CDR1 reads PRHDT; CDR2 reads FYEKMQ (reference sequence). The ends were cut back, 5 bases at V and 3 bases at J, with 12 bases in the middle. CDR3 nucleotides: TGTGCCAGCAGCGCCCAGCTAGGAACAGATACGCAGTATTTT. Residues: CASSAQLGTDTQYF.

This clonotype came up many times. The chain employs TRBV28 and TRBJ1-4, with D possibly being TRBD1 (5 bases). Trimming removed 7 bases at V and 7 bases at J, with 25 bases between. Germline V gene lookup returns CDR1 MDHEN and CDR2 SYDVKM. This CDR3 has 17 residues. DNA of the CDR3: TGTGCCAGCACCCTATTCGGTAGAGCCCGGGACGGTGAAAAACTGTTTTTT. Translating gives CASTLFGRARDGEKLFF. The variable domain in full, with the rest retrieved from reference TRBV28 and TRBJ1-4, is DVKVTQSSRYLVKRTGEKVFLECVQDMDHENMFWYRQDPGLGLRLIYFSYDVKMKEKGDIPEGYSVSREKKERFSLILESASTNQTSMYLCASTLFGRARDGEKLFFGSGTQLSVL.

This chain links TRBV5-1 with TRBJ2-7; a possible D gene is TRBD1 (6 bases). The CDR3 covers 13 residues. V lost 4 bases and J 2 bases, leaving 10 bases between the germline ends. Germline V gene data show CDR1 as SGHRS and CDR2 as YFSETQ. The CDR3 here is CASSITGTYEQYF. The CDR3 nucleotides read TGCGCCAGCAGCATTACAGGGACCTACGAGCAGTACTTC. The full variable domain, with the rest looked up from reference TRBV5-1 and TRBJ2-7, is KAGVTQTPRYLIKTRGQQVTLSCSPISGHRSVSWYQQTPGQGLQFLFEYFSETQRNKGNFPGRFSGRQFSNSRSEMNVSTLELGDSALYLCASSITGTYEQYFGPGTRLTVT.

The chain has TRBV3-1 and TRBJ2-3, with a weak D call TRBD2 (7 bases). V lost 4 bases and J 0 bases, leaving 14 bases between the germline ends. Germline V lookup: CDR1 LGHDT, CDR2 YNNKEL (reference sequence). The CDR3 runs 16 residues. CDR3 loop: CASSPKGGVSTDTQYF. In DNA, the CDR3 is TGTGCCAGCAGCCCCAAAGGGGGGGTAAGCACAGATACGCAGTATTTT.

V and J are TRBV9 and TRBJ2-1; 8 bases match TRBD2. CDR3 length: 16 amino acids. Per germline, CDR1 SGDLS and CDR2 YYNGEE. V lost 3 bases to trimming and J lost 4 bases; unmatched junction nucleotides: 9. The CDR3 region is CASSESLAGGYNEQFF. DNA of the CDR3: TGTGCCAGCAGCGAGAGTCTTGCGGGAGGTTACAATGAGCAGTTCTTC.

This clonotype appeared a few times. V and J are TRBV20-1 and TRBJ2-7; maybe TRBD1 (5 bases). Germline V CDR1 and CDR2: DFQATT, SNEGSKA (reference sequence). This CDR3 contains 13 residues. Trimming took off 5 bases at V and 0 bases at J, with 11 bases between the two ends. The CDR3 loop is CSAAGIVSYEQYF. CDR3 nucleotides: TGCAGTGCTGCAGGGATAGTCTCCTACGAGCAGTACTTC.

This clonotype came up once. A read error may account for a junction end that differs from germline. The genes are TRBV10-1 and TRBJ2-7; D not resolved. Germline V CDR1 and CDR2: WNHNN, SYGVQD (reference sequence). The CDR3 spans 10 residues. Here the CDR3 DNA reads TGCGCCAGCAGTGTGGGCAAGACGGATTTC. Translating it yields CASSVGKTDF.

This clonotype was counted between two and nine times. The chain is built from TRBV20-1 and TRBJ1-3; D not resolved. Trimming took off 1 base at V and 9 bases at J, with 19 bases between the two ends. This CDR3 has 15 residues. The germline gives CDR1 DFQATT, CDR2 SNEGSKA (reference sequence). CDR3 nucleotides: TGCAGTGCTAGAGCGAGGGCCCCGGAGATAGGCACCATATATTTT. Its translation is CSARARAPEIGTIYF.

This clonotype was observed a few times. The chain joins TRBV24-1 to TRBJ1-1; no definite D call. Deletions cut 9 bases from V and 3 bases from J, with 13 bases between. This CDR3 has 13 residues. Germline CDR1 and CDR2: KGHDR and SFDVKD. The CDR3 nucleotides are TGTGCCACCGCAGGTCTTCAGGACACTGAAGCTTTCTTT. The encoded protein is CATAGLQDTEAFF.

The chain links TRBV3-1 to TRBJ2-7; TRBD1 aligns across 8 bases. CDR3 length equals 14 residues. Germline V CDR1 and CDR2: LGHDT, YNNKEL (reference sequence). The V segment lost 4 bases and the J segment 4 bases; nucleotides outside the gene matches: 6. For the CDR3, the DNA is TGTGCCAGCAGCCCAGGACAGGGAAAGTACGAGCAGTACTTC. This gives the protein CASSPGQGKYEQYF.

At least ten counts were recorded for this clonotype. The V call is TRBV20-1, the J call TRBJ2-7, with unresolved D. V dropped 1 base and J dropped 4 bases, with 5 bases sitting between them. The germline CDR1 and CDR2 sequences are DFQATT and SNEGSKA (reference sequence). The CDR3 contains 11 residues. The CDR3 bases are TGCAGTGCTAGAGTCGGATACGAGCAGTACTTC. It yields the protein CSARVGYEQYF.

This clonotype has more than one count but fewer than ten. The chain uses TRBV28 and TRBJ1-5, with D hard to call. The V gene's germline CDR1 is MDHEN and CDR2 SYDVKM. The CDR3 totals 15 residues. With 3 bases removed from V and 7 bases from J, the gap between germline ends came to 16 bases. The CDR3 coding sequence is TGTGCCAGCAGTTTCGCGGCCCCCGAGGACCAGCCCCAGCATTTT. Amino acids: CASSFAAPEDQPQHF.

In regard to this clonotype: Because it lacks the conserved phenylalanine or tryptophan at the end, this CDR3 is likely a read error. The chain has TRBV7-6 and TRBJ2-3, with TRBD2 matching 14 bases. From germline, CDR1 is SGHVS and CDR2 FNYEAQ. V lost 5 bases and J lost 12; bases outside the gene matches: 7. This CDR3 is built from 14 residues. CDR3 coding DNA: TGTGCCAGCAGCCGGGGACTAGCGGGAGTCTTCCAGTATCTT. The encoded protein is CASSRGLAGVFQYL.

V gene TRBV4-3 combines with J gene TRBJ2-1; 7 nucleotides agree with TRBD2. The junction had 3 bases not matched to a gene; V was cut back by 2 bases and J by 5 bases. Per the germline V gene, CDR1 is LGHNA and CDR2 is YSLEER. The CDR3 is made up of 14 amino acids. The CDR3 here is CASSQTSANNEQFF. CDR3 bases: TGCGCCAGCAGCCAAACTAGCGCTAACAATGAGCAGTTCTTC.

This clonotype came up a few times. The V and J genes are TRBV25-1 and TRBJ2-7; D is ambiguous. The CDR3 sequence is 14 residues long. V lost 2 bases to trimming and J lost 0 bases, with 8 bases between them. Germline loops: CDR1 MGHDK, CDR2 SYGVNS. This CDR3 reads CASSEQAYSYEQYF. The CDR3 nucleotides read TGTGCCAGCAGTGAACAGGCTTACTCCTACGAGCAGTACTTC.

This clonotype has only a few counts. The V gene is TRBV12-3 or TRBV12-4, the J gene TRBJ2-7; 7 bases are a match to TRBD1. The CDR3 spans 14 residues. J lost 6 bases, V lost 3 bases, and 8 bases had no gene match. This CDR3 is CASSLTGWGREQYF. The CDR3 DNA reads as TGTGCCAGCAGTTTGACAGGGTGGGGCCGCGAGCAGTACTTC.

This clonotype was seen once. The V and J genes are TRBV6-5 and TRBJ1-2; D may be TRBD1 (5 bases). The CDR3 runs to 13 residues. Looked up from germline, CDR1 is MNHEY and CDR2 is SVGAGI. V lost 2 bases to trimming and J lost 8 bases, with 12 bases between them. Written as DNA, the CDR3 is TGTGCCAGCAGTTACGGGACTCAGGACGGCTACACCTTC. This sequence encodes CASSYGTQDGYTF.

This clonotype was seen many times. The V and J genes are TRBV6-5 and TRBJ2-3; weak D call: TRBD1 (6 bases). The CDR3 runs to 16 residues. Germline CDR1 is MNHEY and CDR2 is SVGAGI. V dropped 2 bases and J dropped 5 bases, with 17 bases sitting between them. The CDR3 here is CASSYPGAGSEDTQYF. CDR3 nucleotides: TGTGCCAGCAGTTACCCAGGGGCAGGGTCTGAAGATACGCAGTATTTT.